This T cell receptor (beta chain) was profiled in a study of blood T cell repertoires in COVID-19. Study information: Sites in the United States, Italy and Spain provided acute and convalescent COVID-19 samples. PBMCs, B-cell-depleted T cells, or T cells were the source of the cDNA or gDNA that made up the material.

The V and J ends lost 3 bases and 0 bases, in that order; junction bases with no gene match: 6. This CDR3 has 16 residues. The germline V gene has CDR1 KGHSH and CDR2 LQKENI. Recruited during active infection, patients (from Seattle) were subsequently followed longitudinally. How the authors handled the data: Scientists estimated how many nucleated cells there were by amplifying reference gene primers. Measured with immunoSEQ multiplex PCR; TCRdb has only the in-frame clones, and not every one. V and J calls and clone size are given by that table; D and trimming were obtained from the DNA. The repertoire holds 220,000 or so clones, with 75% to 90% as singletons.

Sequenced material: peripheral blood. The receptor's source is a woman aged 80 or older with COVID-19, enrolled during active disease. The chain carries TRBV18 and TRBJ1-1, with TRBD1 identical over 8 bases. CDR3 sequence reads: CASSPGTGGMNTEAFF. CDR3 in DNA: TGTGCCAGCTCACCCGGGACAGGCGGTATGAACACTGAAGCTTTCTTT.